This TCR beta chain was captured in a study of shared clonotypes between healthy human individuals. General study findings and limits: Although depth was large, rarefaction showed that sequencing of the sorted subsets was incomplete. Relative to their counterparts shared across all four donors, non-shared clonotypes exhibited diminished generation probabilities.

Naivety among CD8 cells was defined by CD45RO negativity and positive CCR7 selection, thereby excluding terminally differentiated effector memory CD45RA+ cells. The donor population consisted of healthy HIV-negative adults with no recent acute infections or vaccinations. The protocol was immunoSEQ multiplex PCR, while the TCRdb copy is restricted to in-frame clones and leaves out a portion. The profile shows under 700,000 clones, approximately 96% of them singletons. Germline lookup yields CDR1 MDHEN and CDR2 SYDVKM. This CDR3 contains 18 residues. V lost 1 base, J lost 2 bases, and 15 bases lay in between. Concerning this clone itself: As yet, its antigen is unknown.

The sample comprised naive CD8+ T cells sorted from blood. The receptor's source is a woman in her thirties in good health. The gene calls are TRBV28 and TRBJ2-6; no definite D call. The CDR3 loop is CASSLLIGVDTGANVLTF. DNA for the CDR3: TGTGCCAGCAGTTTATTGATTGGCGTTGATACTGGGGCCAACGTCCTGACTTTC. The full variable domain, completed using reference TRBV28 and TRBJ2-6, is DVKVTQSSRYLVKRTGEKVFLECVQDMDHENMFWYRQDPGLGLRLIYFSYDVKMKEKGDIPEGYSVSREKKERFSLILESASTNQTSMYLCASSLLIGVDTGANVLTFGAGSRLTVL.